A single sample gave rise to the 16 T cell receptor beta chains below, sequenced in a study of T cell repertoires in cytomegalovirus infection. Using its own MiXCR run on the reads, TCRdb lists one record per CDR3 protein. The table includes approximately 390,000 distinct CDR3 sequences, roughly 34% detected once. Their antigen targets remain unknown. This specimen consisted of cultured PBMCs, obtained from culture after CMV antigen stimulation. The origin of the receptors is a human donor in good health (CMV status not recorded). Some clones in this sample may be carry-over from other donors' samples.

In this sample, this clonotype turned up once. J is TRBJ1-5 and V is TRBV27; TRBD1 agrees at 8 bases. The CDR3 length is 16 residues. V was pared by 11 bases and J by 2 bases, with 14 bases of the junction left unmatched. The germline V gene encodes CDR1 MNHEY and CDR2 SMNVEV (reference sequence). The CDR3 DNA sequence: TGTGCCTCCCAGGGGGCAGGGGGGTCTCGCAATCAGCCCCAGCATTTT. This sequence encodes CASQGAGGSRNQPQHF.

This chain connects TRBV19 to TRBJ1-5; D may be TRBD1 (6 bases). Trimming shortened V by 1 base and J by 2 bases, and 6 bases separated the two germline ends. This CDR3 has 14 residues. The germline V gene encodes CDR1 LNHDA and CDR2 SQIVND (reference sequence). Here the CDR3 DNA reads TGTGCCAGTAGTATAGCAGGGGGCAATCAGCCCCAGCATTTT. Its translation: CASSIAGGNQPQHF.

This chain joins TRBV7-2 and TRBJ2-7; perhaps D is TRBD1 or TRBD2 (6 bases each). Germline-derived CDR1 and CDR2 are SGHTA and FQGNSA. Trimming shortened V by 5 bases and J by 4 bases, and 15 bases separated the two germline ends. This CDR3 is 14 amino acids long. The CDR3 bases are TGTGCCAGCAGCCGGGGGCCGGGACTTTACGAGCAGTACGTC. Translation: CASSRGPGLYEQYV.

This clonotype was observed a few times. V is TRBV25-1 and J is TRBJ1-2; D uncertain. In germline, CDR1 is MGHDK, CDR2 SYGVNS. The CDR3 is made up of 13 amino acids. V was shortened by 2 bases and J by 0 bases, with 4 bases between the two germline ends. Here the CDR3 DNA reads TGTGCCAGCAGTGAAGGTCCTAACTATGGCTACACCTTC. Translated, it gives CASSEGPNYGYTF.

This clonotype has only a few counts. The rearrangement links TRBV11-3 to TRBJ2-1, with no clear D. Germline V gene data show CDR1 as SGHNT and CDR2 as YENEEA. This CDR3 contains 13 residues. V lost 4 bases to trimming and J lost 6 bases, with 10 bases between them. CDR3 protein: CASSSVRTNEQFF. For the CDR3, the DNA is TGTGCCAGCAGCTCCGTTAGAACCAATGAGCAGTTCTTC. Full variable domain (missing parts from reference TRBV11-3 and TRBJ2-1): EAGVVQSPRYKIIEKKQPVAFWCNPISGHNTLYWYLQNLGQGPELLIRYENEEAVDDSQLPKDRFSAERLKGVDSTLKIQPAELGDSAVYLCASSSVRTNEQFFGPGTRLTVL.

This clonotype was counted between two and nine times. This sequence joins TRBV30 and TRBJ2-5; D is unclear. Trimming removed 5 bases at V and 5 bases at J, with 15 bases between. CDR3 length equals 13 residues. The germline gives CDR1 GTSNPN, CDR2 SVGIG (reference sequence). CDR3 DNA sequence: TGTGCCTGGGTCCGTGAAGGCGTGGAGACCCAGTACTTC. It is translated as CAWVREGVETQYF.

This clonotype was seen only a few times. Here the CDR3 DNA reads TGTGCCACCCGGACAGGGATGAATTCACCCCTCCACTTT. Protein sequence: CATRTGMNSPLHF. The rearrangement joins TRBV6-2 or TRBV6-3 to TRBJ1-6, with TRBD1 identical over 8 bases. Germline V gene data show CDR1 as MNHEY and CDR2 as SVGEGT. The trim removed 10 bases at V and 7 bases at J, leaving 6 bases unmatched. The CDR3 has 13 amino acids.

This chain's CDR3 is CASSQEGQRTDTQYF. The CDR3 DNA is TGTGCCAGCAGCCAAGAGGGCCAAAGGACAGATACGCAGTATTTT. V usage is TRBV14 and J usage is TRBJ2-3, with unresolved D. Germline-derived CDR1 and CDR2 are SGHDN and FVKESK. V gave up 0 bases and J gave up 3 bases, with 10 bases separating them. The CDR3 runs 15 residues.

The sample holds one count of this clonotype. The rearrangement links TRBV2 to TRBJ2-1, with 7 bases matching TRBD2. This CDR3 contains 16 residues. From germline, CDR1 is SNHLY and CDR2 FYNNEI. The junction had 10 bases not matched to a gene; V was cut back by 4 bases and J by 4 bases. The CDR3 loop is CASSGGGVDPYNEQFF. In nucleotides, the CDR3 is TGTGCCAGCAGTGGGGGGGGAGTAGACCCGTACAATGAGCAGTTCTTC.

This clonotype has more than one count but fewer than ten. This sequence joins TRBV5-1 and TRBJ2-2; 14 bases match TRBD2. The CDR3 extends over 15 amino acids. The trim removed 4 bases at V and 6 bases at J, leaving 2 bases unmatched. Germline assignment: CDR1 SGHRS and CDR2 YFSETQ. The CDR3 region has the DNA TGCGCCAGCAGCCCGGGACTAGCGGGAGCCGGGGAGCTGTTTTTT. Its translation is CASSPGLAGAGELFF.

This clonotype was seen many times. The chain recombines TRBV7-2 with TRBJ2-3; D unclear. The germline V gene has CDR1 SGHTA and CDR2 FQGNSA. The CDR3 has 12 residues. The V end was cut by 1 base, the J end by 4 bases, with 3 bases between. The chain's CDR3 is CASSLVSDTQYF. CDR3 DNA: TGTGCCAGCAGCTTAGTTTCAGATACGCAGTATTTT.

V gene TRBV7-2 combines with J gene TRBJ2-3; 7 positions match TRBD2. In germline, CDR1 is SGHTA, CDR2 FQGNSA. The CDR3 runs 16 residues. V dropped 5 bases and J dropped 0; count of bases not matched to a gene: 8. CDR3 DNA: TGTGCCAGCAGCCCCACTAGCGAATATAGCACAGATACGCAGTATTTT. Its translation is CASSPTSEYSTDTQYF.

This clonotype was recorded at least ten times. The rearrangement uses TRBV7-8 and TRBJ2-3, with D maybe TRBD2 (5 bases). This CDR3 contains 17 residues. Trimming shortened V by 5 bases and J by 6 bases, and 24 bases separated the two germline ends. The germline V gene has CDR1 SGHVS and CDR2 FQNEAQ. The chain's CDR3 is CASSERTRGLLWDTQYF. The CDR3 nucleotides are TGTGCCAGCAGCGAACGTACACGCGGACTTCTGTGGGATACGCAGTATTTT.

The genes are TRBV7-6 and TRBJ2-7, with TRBD2 matching 11 bases. The V and J ends lost 5 bases and 4 bases, in that order; junction bases with no gene match: 13. The CDR3 consists of 17 residues. Germline CDR1 reads SGHVS; CDR2 reads FNYEAQ. DNA of the CDR3: TGTGCCAGCAGCCCTACTGGACTAGCGGGTGACCGTTACGAGCAGTACTTC. This gives the protein CASSPTGLAGDRYEQYF.

J is TRBJ2-3 and V is TRBV7-8; 9 nucleotides agree with TRBD2. Germline lookup yields CDR1 SGHVS and CDR2 FQNEAQ. CDR3 size: 15 residues. Trimming cost V 1 base and J 8 bases; bases outside gene matches: 7. This chain's CDR3 is CASSLVGSGRGTQYF. The CDR3 DNA sequence: TGTGCCAGCAGCTTAGTGGGTAGCGGGAGAGGTACGCAGTATTTT.

The chain links TRBV7-9 to TRBJ1-2; TRBD1 agrees at 7 bases. The CDR3 has 16 residues. CDR1 and CDR2 (germline): SEHNR, FQNEAQ (reference sequence). J lost 3 bases, V lost 0 bases, and 7 bases had no gene match. CDR3 sequence (DNA): TGTGCCAGCAGCTTAGCGACAGGGATGGCGTACTATGGCTACACCTTC. This translates into CASSLATGMAYYGYTF.